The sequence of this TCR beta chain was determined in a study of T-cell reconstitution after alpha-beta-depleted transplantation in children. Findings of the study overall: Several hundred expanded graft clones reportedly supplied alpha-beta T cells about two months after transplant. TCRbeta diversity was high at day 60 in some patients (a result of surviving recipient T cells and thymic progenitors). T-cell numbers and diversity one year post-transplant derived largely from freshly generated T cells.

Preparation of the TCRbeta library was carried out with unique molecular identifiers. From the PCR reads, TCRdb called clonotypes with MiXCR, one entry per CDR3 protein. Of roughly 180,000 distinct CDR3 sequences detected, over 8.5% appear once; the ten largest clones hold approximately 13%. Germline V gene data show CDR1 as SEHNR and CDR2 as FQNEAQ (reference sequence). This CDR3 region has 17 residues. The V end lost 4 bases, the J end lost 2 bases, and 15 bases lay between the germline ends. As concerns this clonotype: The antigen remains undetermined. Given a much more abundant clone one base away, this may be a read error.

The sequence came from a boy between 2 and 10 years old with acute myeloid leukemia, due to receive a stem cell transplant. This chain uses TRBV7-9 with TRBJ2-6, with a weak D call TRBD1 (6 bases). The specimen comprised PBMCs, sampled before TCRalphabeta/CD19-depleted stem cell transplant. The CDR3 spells CASSSEQGKPGANVLTF. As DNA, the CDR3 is TGTGCCAGCAGCTCGGAACAGGGAAAGCCTGGGGCCAACGTCCTGACTTTC.